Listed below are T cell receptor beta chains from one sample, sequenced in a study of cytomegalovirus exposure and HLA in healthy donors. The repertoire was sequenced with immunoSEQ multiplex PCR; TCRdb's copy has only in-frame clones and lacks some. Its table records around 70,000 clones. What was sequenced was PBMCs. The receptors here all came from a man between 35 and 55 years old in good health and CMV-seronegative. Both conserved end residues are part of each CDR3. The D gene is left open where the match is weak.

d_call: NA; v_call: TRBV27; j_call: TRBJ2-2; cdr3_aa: CASRRFSVDGELFF; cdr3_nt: TGTGCCAGCAGGAGGTTTAGCGTGGACGGGGAGCTGTTTTTT
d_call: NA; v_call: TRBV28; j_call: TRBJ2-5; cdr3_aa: CASSSGQPGRETQYF; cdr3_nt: TGTGCCAGCAGTTCCGGACAACCAGGCAGGGAGACCCAGTACTTC
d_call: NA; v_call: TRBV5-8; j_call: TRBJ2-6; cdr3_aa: CASSLVGVGGANVLTF; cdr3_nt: TGTGCCAGCAGCTTGGTCGGGGTCGGTGGGGCCAACGTCCTGACTTTC
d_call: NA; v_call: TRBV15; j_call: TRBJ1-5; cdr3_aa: CATSSKGHTLSNQPQHF; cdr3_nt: TGTGCCACCAGCAGCAAAGGACATACCTTGAGCAATCAGCCCCAGCATTTT
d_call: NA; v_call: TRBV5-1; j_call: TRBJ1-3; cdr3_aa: CASSLQGVYSGNTIYF; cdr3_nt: TGCGCCAGCAGCCTCCAAGGGGTTTACTCTGGAAACACCATATATTTT
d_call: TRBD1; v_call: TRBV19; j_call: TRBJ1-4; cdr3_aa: CASSAWDRTNEKLFF; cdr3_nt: TGTGCCAGTAGTGCCTGGGACAGAACTAATGAAAAACTGTTTTTT
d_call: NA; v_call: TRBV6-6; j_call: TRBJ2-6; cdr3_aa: CASRTVSGANVLTF; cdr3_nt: TGTGCCAGCAGGACAGTCTCTGGGGCCAACGTCCTGACTTTC
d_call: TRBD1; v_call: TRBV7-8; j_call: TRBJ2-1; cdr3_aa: CASSLGGTGNYNEQFF; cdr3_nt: TGTGCCAGCAGCCTAGGGGGGACAGGGAACTACAATGAGCAGTTCTTC
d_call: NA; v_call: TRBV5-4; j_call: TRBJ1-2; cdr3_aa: CASRKDWGGSYGYTF; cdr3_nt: TGTGCCAGCAGAAAAGATTGGGGGGGCTCGTATGGCTACACCTTC
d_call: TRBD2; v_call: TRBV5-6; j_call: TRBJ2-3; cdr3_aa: CASSLAGTSTDTQYF; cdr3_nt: TGTGCCAGCAGCTTAGCGGGAACTAGCACAGATACGCAGTATTTT
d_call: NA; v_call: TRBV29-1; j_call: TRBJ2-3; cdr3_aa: CSGRQTSTDTQYF; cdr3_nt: TGCAGCGGAAGACAGACTAGCACAGATACGCAGTATTTT
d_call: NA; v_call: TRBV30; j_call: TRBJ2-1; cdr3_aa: CAWSGAFGEQFF; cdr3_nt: TGTGCCTGGAGTGGGGCTTTTGGTGAGCAGTTCTTC
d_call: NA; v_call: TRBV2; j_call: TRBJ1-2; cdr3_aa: CASSYQGEGGFHTF; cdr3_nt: TGTGCCAGCAGTTACCAAGGGGAGGGAGGGTTCCATACCTTC
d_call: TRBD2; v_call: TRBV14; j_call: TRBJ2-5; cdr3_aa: CASSLAGGQETQYF; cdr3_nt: TGTGCCAGCAGCCTAGCGGGAGGGCAAGAGACCCAGTACTTC
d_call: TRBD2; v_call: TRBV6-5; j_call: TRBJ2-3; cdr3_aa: CASSRLAGGPDTQYF; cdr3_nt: TGTGCCAGCAGTCGACTAGCGGGGGGGCCAGATACGCAGTATTTT
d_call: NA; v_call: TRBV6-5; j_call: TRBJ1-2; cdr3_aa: CASRSTVNYGYTF; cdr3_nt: TGTGCCAGCAGGTCGACAGTGAACTATGGCTACACCTTC
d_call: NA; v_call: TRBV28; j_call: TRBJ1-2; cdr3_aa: CASNVPGLTGGYTF; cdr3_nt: TGTGCCAGCAACGTGCCGGGACTTACCGGGGGCTACACCTTC
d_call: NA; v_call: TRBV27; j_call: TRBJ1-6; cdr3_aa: CASTWGLFGNSPLHF; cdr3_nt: TGTGCCAGCACCTGGGGGCTATTCGGCAATTCACCCCTCCACTTT
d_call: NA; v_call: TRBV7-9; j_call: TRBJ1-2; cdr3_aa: CASSLGTGLYGYTF; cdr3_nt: TGTGCCAGCAGCTTAGGGACGGGATTATATGGCTACACCTTC
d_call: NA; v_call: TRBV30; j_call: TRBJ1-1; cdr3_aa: CAWDRMNTEAFF; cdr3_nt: TGTGCCTGGGACAGAATGAACACTGAAGCTTTCTTT
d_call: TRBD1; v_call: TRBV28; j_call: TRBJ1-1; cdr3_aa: CASSLWTGSSEAFF; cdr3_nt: TGTGCCAGCAGTTTGTGGACAGGGAGCTCTGAAGCTTTCTTT
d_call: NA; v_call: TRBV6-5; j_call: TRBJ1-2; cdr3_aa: CASSSPRDRYGYTF; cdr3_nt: TGTGCCAGCAGTTCCCCGCGGGATAGGTATGGCTACACCTTC
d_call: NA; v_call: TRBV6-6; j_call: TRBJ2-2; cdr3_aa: CASSRYSAGTGELFF; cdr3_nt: TGTGCCAGCAGCCGGTATAGCGCGGGCACCGGGGAGCTGTTTTTT
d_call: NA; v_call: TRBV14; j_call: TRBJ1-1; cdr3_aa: CASSQVAGWIGEAFF; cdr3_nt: TGTGCCAGCAGCCAAGTCGCAGGATGGATCGGTGAAGCTTTCTTT
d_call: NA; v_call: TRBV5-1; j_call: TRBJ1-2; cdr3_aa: CASSLAGLDYGYTF; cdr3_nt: TGCGCCAGCAGCTTGGCAGGGTTGGACTATGGCTACACCTTC
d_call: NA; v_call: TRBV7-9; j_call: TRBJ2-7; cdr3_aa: CASSFTGGPSYEQYF; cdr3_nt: TGTGCCAGCAGCTTTACTGGGGGCCCCTCCTACGAGCAGTACTTC
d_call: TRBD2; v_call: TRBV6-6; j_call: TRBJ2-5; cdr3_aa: CASSHSAGVETQYF; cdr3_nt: TGTGCCAGCAGCCACTCAGCGGGAGTTGAGACCCAGTACTTC
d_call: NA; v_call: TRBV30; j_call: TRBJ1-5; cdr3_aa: CAWSLTGIEHQPQHF; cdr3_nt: TGTGCCTGGAGTTTAACCGGGATCGAGCATCAGCCCCAGCATTTT
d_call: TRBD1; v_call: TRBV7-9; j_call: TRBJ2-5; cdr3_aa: CASSSGQGAAKTQYF; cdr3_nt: TGTGCCAGCAGTTCGGGACAGGGGGCCGCGAAGACCCAGTACTTC
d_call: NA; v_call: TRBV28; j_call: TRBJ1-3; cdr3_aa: CASGSSGNTIYF; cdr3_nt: TGTGCCAGCGGTAGCTCTGGAAACACCATATATTTT
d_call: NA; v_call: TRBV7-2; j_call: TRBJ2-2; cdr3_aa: CASSSDFGGELFF; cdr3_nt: TGTGCCAGCAGCTCGGACTTTGGCGGGGAGCTGTTTTTT
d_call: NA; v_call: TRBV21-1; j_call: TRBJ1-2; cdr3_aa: CASSKVDWDRAYGYTF; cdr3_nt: TGTGCCAGCAGCAAAGTAGATTGGGACAGGGCTTATGGCTACACCTTC
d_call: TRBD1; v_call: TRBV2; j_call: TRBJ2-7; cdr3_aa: CASRRTGGTSYEQYF; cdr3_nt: TGTGCCAGCAGAAGGACAGGGGGCACCTCCTACGAGCAGTACTTC
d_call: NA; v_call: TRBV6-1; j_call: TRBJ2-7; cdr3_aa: CASSDPGGPNEQYF; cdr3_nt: TGTGCCAGCAGTGACCCCGGGGGACCCAACGAGCAGTACTTC
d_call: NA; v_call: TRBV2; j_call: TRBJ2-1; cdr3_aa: CASRRAEQFF; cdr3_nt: TGTGCCAGCCGGAGGGCCGAGCAGTTCTTC
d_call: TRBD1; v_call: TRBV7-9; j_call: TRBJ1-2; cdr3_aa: CASSRGDRAYGYTF; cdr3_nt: TGTGCCAGCAGCCGGGGGGACAGGGCCTATGGCTACACCTTC
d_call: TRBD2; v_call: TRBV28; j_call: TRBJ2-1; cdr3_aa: CASSLPSGRSYNEQFF; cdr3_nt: TGTGCCAGCAGTTTACCTAGCGGGAGGTCATACAATGAGCAGTTCTTC
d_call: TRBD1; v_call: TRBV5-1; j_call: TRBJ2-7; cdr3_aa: CASSLGDRTYEQYF; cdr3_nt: TGCGCCAGCAGCTTGGGGGACAGGACCTACGAGCAGTACTTC